This T cell receptor beta chain was observed in a study of cytomegalovirus exposure and HLA in healthy donors. Turning to the study itself: Researchers found that roughly 81% of just under 400 genotyped donors fell within the Caucasian-associated ancestry cluster. General study findings and limits: The authors later found HLA-associated TCR beta chains more clonally expanded than equally common others. Altogether, some 160 TCR beta chains were recorded as cytomegalovirus-associated.

The PCR contained 60 Vbeta and 13 Jbeta primers. Profiled with immunoSEQ multiplex PCR; TCRdb holds only in-frame clones, not every one. Of about 78,000 clones listed, more than 65% were seen once; the top ten hold over 8.5%. The junction had 11 bases not matched to a gene; V was cut back by 5 bases and J by 1 base. CDR3 size: 17 residues. Germline V lookup: CDR1 LNHDA, CDR2 SQIVND (reference sequence). To note about this clone: Its antigen remains unidentified.

The chain is built from TRBV19 and TRBJ1-5; 7 positions agree with TRBD1. This clonotype was obtained from a woman between 40 and 55 years old in good health and CMV-seropositive. The sample taken for sequencing was PBMCs. In DNA, the CDR3 is TGTGCCAGTAGTGTGTCGGCAGGGGGATTGAGCAATCAGCCCCAGCATTTT. Translating gives CASSVSAGGLSNQPQHF.